This entry describes one TCR beta chain. This table comes from immunoSEQ multiplex PCR, and its TCRdb copy is limited to in-frame clones, with some not included. The data hold around 190,000 clones, with 70% to 90% observed a single time. The CDR3 consists of 16 residues. V was shortened by 1 base and J by 7 bases, with 16 bases between the two germline ends. Germline V gene lookup returns CDR1 LNHNV and CDR2 YYDKDF (reference sequence). These data come from a study of blood T cell repertoires in COVID-19. Seattle's enrolled individuals joined amid active infection and were then monitored longitudinally.

The chain uses TRBV15 and TRBJ1-4; TRBD1 is a possible D gene (5 bases). This clonotype originated in a man aged 50 or older with COVID-19, enrolled during active disease. The sample taken for sequencing was peripheral blood. CDR3: CATSRGDLGRSEKLFF. CDR3 DNA sequence: TGTGCCACCAGCAGAGGGGATCTGGGGCGAAGTGAAAAACTGTTTTTT.